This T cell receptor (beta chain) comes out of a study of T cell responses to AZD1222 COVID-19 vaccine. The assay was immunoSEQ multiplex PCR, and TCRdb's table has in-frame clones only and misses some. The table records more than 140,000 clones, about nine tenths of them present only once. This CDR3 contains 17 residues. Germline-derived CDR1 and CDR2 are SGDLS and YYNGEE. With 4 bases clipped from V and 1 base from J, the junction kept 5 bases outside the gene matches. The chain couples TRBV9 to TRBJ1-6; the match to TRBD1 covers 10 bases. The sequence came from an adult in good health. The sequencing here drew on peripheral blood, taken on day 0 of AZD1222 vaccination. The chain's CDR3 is CASSPGTGVSYNSPLHF. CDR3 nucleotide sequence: TGTGCCAGCAGCCCTGGGACAGGGGTATCCTATAATTCACCCCTCCACTTT. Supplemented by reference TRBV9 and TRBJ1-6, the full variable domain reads DSGVTQTPKHLITATGQRVTLRCSPRSGDLSVYWYQQSLDQGLQFLIQYYNGEERAKGNILERFSAQQFPDLHSELNLSSLELGDSALYFCASSPGTGVSYNSPLHFGNGTRLTVT.